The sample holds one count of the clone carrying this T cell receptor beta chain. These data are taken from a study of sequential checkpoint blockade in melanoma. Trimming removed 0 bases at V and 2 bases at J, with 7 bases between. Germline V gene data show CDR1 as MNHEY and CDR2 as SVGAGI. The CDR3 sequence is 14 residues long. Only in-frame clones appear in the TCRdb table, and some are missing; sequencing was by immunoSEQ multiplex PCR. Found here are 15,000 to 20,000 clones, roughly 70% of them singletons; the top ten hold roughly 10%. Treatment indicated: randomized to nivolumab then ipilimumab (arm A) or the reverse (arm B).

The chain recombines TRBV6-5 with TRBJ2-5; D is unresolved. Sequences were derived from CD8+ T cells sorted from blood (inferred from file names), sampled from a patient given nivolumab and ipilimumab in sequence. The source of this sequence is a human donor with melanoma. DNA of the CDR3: TGTGCCAGCAGTTACTCCCGCAGGCAAGAGACCCAGTACTTC. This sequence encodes CASSYSRRQETQYF.